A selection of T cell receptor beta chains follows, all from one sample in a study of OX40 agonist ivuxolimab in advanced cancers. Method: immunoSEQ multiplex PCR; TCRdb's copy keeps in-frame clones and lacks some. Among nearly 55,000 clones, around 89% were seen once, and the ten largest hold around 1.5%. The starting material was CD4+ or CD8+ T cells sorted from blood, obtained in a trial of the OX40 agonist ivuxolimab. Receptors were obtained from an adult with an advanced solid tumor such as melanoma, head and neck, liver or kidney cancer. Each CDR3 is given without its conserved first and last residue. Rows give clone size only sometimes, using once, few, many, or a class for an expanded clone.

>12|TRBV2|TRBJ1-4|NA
ASSTQGTNEKLF
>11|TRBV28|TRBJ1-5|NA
ASNLQGTQPQH
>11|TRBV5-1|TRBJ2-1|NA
ASSSPLTREQF
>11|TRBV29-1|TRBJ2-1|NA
SVSRTVYDEQF
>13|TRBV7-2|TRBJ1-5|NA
ASSPGRFSNQPQH
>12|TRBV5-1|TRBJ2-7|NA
ASSPGQGAHEQY
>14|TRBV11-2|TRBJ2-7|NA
ASSLGSSGGDYEQY
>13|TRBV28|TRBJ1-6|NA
ASSSPTGPNSPLH
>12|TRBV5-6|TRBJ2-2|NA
ASSLYPYQGELF
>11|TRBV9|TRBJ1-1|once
ASSQNRDTEAF
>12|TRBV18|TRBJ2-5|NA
ASSLTVEEETQY
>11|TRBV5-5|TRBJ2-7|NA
ASRSIGSYEQY
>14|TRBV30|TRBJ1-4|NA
AWSVKPTGVREKLF
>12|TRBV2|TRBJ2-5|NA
ASSAARRGETQY
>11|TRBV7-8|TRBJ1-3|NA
ASSADGRDTIY
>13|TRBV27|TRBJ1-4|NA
ASTPTGLGVKKLF
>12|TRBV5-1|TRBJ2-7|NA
ASTFEVSSYEQY
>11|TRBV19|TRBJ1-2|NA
ASSIVSNYGYT
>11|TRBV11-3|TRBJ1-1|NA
ASSRQMNTEAF
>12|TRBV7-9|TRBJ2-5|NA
ASSPTRSGTALY
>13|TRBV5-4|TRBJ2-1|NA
ASSSPDRENNEQF
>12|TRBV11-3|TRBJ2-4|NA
ASSQQGQGDIQY
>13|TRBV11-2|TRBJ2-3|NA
ASSEMGQTTDTQY
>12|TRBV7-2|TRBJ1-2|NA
ASSLDGTLYGYT
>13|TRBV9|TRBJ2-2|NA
ASSVGRVVTGELF
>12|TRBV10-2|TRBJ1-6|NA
ASSLVPHNSPLH
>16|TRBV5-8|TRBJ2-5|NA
ASSLISRGRKAQETQY
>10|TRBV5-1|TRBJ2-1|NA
ASSLQGLEQF
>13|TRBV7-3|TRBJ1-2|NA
ASSVGQGVPGGYT
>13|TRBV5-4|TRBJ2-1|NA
ASNPVAGGGNEQF
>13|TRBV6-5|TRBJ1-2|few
ASTNPTGTTWGYT
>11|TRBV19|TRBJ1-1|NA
ASSMTEYTEAF
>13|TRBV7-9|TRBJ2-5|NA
ASSLSAGIQETQY
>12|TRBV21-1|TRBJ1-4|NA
ASSTPDSIEKLF
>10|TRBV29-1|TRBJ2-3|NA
SVGADTDTQY
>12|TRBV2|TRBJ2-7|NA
ASTEGTSSYEQY
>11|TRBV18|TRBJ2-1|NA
ASSPPVGAEQF
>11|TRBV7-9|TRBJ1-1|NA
ASSLEGGTEAF
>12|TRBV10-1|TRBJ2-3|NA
ASSSGTSPHTQY
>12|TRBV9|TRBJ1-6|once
ASSPDPGDSPLH
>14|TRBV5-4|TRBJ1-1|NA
ASSPLSPGENTEAF
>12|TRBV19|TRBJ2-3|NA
ASSIGGMTDTQY
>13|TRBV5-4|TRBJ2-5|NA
ASSLIGTSLETQY
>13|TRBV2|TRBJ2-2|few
ASRVQGEVTGELF
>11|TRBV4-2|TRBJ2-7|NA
ASSQQGTYEQY
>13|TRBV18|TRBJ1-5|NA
ASSHGPNGDQPQH
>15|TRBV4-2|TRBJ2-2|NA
ASSQDLGRPATGELF
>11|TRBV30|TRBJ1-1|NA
AGRGRLNTEAF
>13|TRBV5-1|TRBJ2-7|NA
ASSLGTGLTYEQY
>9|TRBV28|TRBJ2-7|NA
ARGVSYEQY
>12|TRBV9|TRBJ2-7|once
ASSPTVGTREQY
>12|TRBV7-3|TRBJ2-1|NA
ASSPRTGYNEQF
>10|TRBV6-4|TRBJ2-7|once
ASPSDRYEQY
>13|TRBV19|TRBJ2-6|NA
ASSIGGSGANVLT
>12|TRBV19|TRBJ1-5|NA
ASSIGADYQPQH
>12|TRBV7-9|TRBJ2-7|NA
ASSLERLSSEQY
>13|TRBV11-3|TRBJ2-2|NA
ASSPGGTGPGELF